The rows below give T cell receptor beta chains drawn from one sample of a study of blood T cells in healthy people across ages. TCRdb processed the 5' RACE reads anew with MiXCR; each CDR3 protein has one entry. This sample has about 1.6 million distinct CDR3 sequences, with around 36% found just once. Sequencing was performed on blood. The receptor set was obtained from a woman in her 30s in good health. The conserved cysteine and the conserved F or W are not part of the CDR3 here. Fields, in order: V gene, CDR3 protein.

TRBV10-3 AISESTGLGSPLH
TRBV29-1 SVVLPNTGELF
TRBV10-2 ASSERLGVKNIQY
TRBV14 ASSQSGLVYEQY
TRBV4-2 ASSQDEGGVIRGGSKNIQY
TRBV20-1 SAREGGPHINEQF
TRBV10-3 AISFDRGNYGYT
TRBV28 ASSLLSGYGYT
TRBV5-1 ASRKDSGGLYNYNEQF
TRBV7-9 ASSRQGISTYEQY
TRBV5-4 ASSPDDSPLH
TRBV5-4 ASSPRQGASEQY
TRBV20-1 SAVRPGLAGDEQF
TRBV20-1 SADALGGGALSSYNEQF
TRBV29-1 SVVGAGGGNEQF
TRBV5-1 ASSLGLPPDEQF
TRBV9 AGTETGGTYGYT
TRBV10-3 AISESAPGGNNEQF
TRBV12-3/TRBV12-4 ASSSETGMSEQY
TRBV4-1 ASSTRVHYEQY
TRBV20-1 SAPRGRGFQETQY
TRBV3-1 ASSQEGLAGGVNEQF
TRBV27 ASSRQPPGEGTQY
TRBV5-5 ASRLGTPDEQY
TRBV5-1 ASSPTGDGYEQY
TRBV7-2 ASSLSAGGYT
TRBV18 ASSPRDRGLSTDTQY
TRBV28 ASSLISLASGTYEQY
TRBV20-1 SASRTSSYEQY
TRBV20-1 SASPGSFVNTIY
TRBV15 ATSRASGVYNEQF
TRBV28 ASRDPAVGGTEAF
TRBV7-4 ASSFPTEQY
TRBV20-1 SAPQTGEETQY
TRBV27 ASSSTNSYEQY
TRBV30 AWSKNGGAYGYT
TRBV6-1 ASSEAGEYNEQF
TRBV20-1 SASGPGGGSEQY
TRBV9 ASSESGGGYNEQF
TRBV5-6 ASSTVPGQGAGEQY
TRBV20-1 SATTGYRPDTQY
TRBV7-2 ASSMNRDTQY
TRBV12-3/TRBV12-4 ASSWGQGNHEQY
TRBV20-1 NARDPRDYEQY
TRBV6-2/TRBV6-3 ASSYLAGANVLT
TRBV6-1 ASSAFSGRGRDEQF
TRBV29-1 SVETPPEQY
TRBV15 ATSVLWGEQY
TRBV6-6 ATKWTRYAYEQY
TRBV28 ASSPHGPDRRTDQPQH
TRBV5-4 ASNPGGGPKRETQY